The clone carrying this T cell receptor beta chain was seen ten or more times. This CDR3 has 14 amino acids. The V end lost 5 bases, the J end lost 7 bases, and 16 bases lay between the germline ends. The V gene's germline CDR1 is SGHVS and CDR2 FQNEAQ. TCRdb reprocessed the reads with MiXCR, giving one entry per CDR3 protein. The sample carries fewer than 300,000 distinct CDR3 sequences, about a quarter recorded once. The data belong to a study of T cell repertoires in cytomegalovirus infection. The chain is built from TRBV7-8 and TRBJ2-3; D not resolved. This TCR was recovered from a human donor in good health (CMV status not recorded). Some clones in this sample may be carry-over from other donors' samples. The sample was PBMCs. CDR3 DNA sequence: TGTGCCAGCAGCCCGGAAGGACGATCGAATACGCAGTATTTT. Translation: CASSPEGRSNTQYF.